Shown below are 6 T cell receptor beta chains from a single sample sequenced in a study of blood T cell repertoires in COVID-19 (dated by TCRdb to 2020 to 2022). Libraries were made using the immunoSEQ multiplex PCR assay. The immuneACCESS repertoire file appears here via TCRdb, limited to in-frame rearrangements. These files lack a portion of the clones; in checked studies, under half of the deficit traces to unresolved V genes, and the cause of the others is not known. The sample contains over 90,000 clones, roughly 87% of them found a single time. The ten most abundant clones make up more than 5% of the sample. Sequenced material: peripheral blood. Every receptor here comes from a human donor in a cohort sampled during active COVID-19.

V and J are TRBV3-1 (or the pseudogene TRBV3-2) and TRBJ2-5; D unresolved. The CDR3 contains 12 residues. The germline gives CDR1 LGHDT, CDR2 YNNKEL (reference sequence). Trimming left V 7 bases short and J 5 bases short, with 11 bases between. The CDR3 region is CASTSYGETQYF. The CDR3 bases are TGTGCCAGCACCTCCTACGGGGAGACCCAGTACTTC.

The chain combines TRBV9 with TRBJ1-4; 7 nucleotides match TRBD1. The CDR3 runs to 16 residues. Germline V lookup: CDR1 SGDLS, CDR2 YYNGEE. The junction had 6 bases not matched to a gene; V was cut back by 0 bases and J by 4 bases. CDR3 in DNA: TGTGCCAGCAGCGTAGGCGGTGGGGACAGTAATGAAAAACTGTTTTTT. It specifies CASSVGGGDSNEKLFF.

The chain recombines TRBV6-1 with TRBJ2-4, with 8 positions matching TRBD1. V shed 1 base, J shed 6 bases, and the junction held 17 bases outside the gene matches. This CDR3 has 19 residues. Germline CDR1 reads MNHNS; CDR2 reads SASEGT. Written as DNA, the CDR3 is TGTGCCAGCAGTGAAGGCCACCCCGGACAGGGAAGTGTGGCAAACATTCAGTACTTC. This encodes CASSEGHPGQGSVANIQYF.

The gene calls are TRBV4-1 and TRBJ2-7, with 8 bases aligning to TRBD2. The CDR3 covers 16 residues. The V gene's germline CDR1 is MGHRA and CDR2 YSYEKL. The J segment lost 3 bases and the V segment lost 3 bases, leaving 10 bases of the junction unmatched. In DNA, the CDR3 is TGCGCCAGCAGCCAGGAGGCCGGGACTAGTCACTACGAGCAGTACTTC. Translating gives CASSQEAGTSHYEQYF.

This chain joins TRBV19 and TRBJ1-1; D not resolved. Deletions cut 5 bases from V and 3 bases from J, with 22 bases between. Germline V CDR1 and CDR2: LNHDA, SQIVND (reference sequence). This CDR3 has 17 amino acids. The CDR3 is CASSPRTGGALYTEAFF. Written as DNA, the CDR3 is TGTGCCAGTAGTCCCCGGACCGGAGGTGCTTTGTACACTGAAGCTTTCTTT.

The rearrangement links TRBV21-1 to TRBJ2-4; the table names TRBD1, a call not compared with the DNA. TRBV21-1 has pseudogene status. This CDR3 is 15 amino acids long. This CDR3 is CASSKEGKTKNIQYF. The CDR3 bases are TGTGCCAGCAGCAAAGAGGGGAAAACGAAAAACATTCAGTACTTC.